The sequence of this T cell receptor beta chain was determined in a study of control samples from healthy donors and cancer patients. A single count supports this clone. TCRdb's table, derived via immunoSEQ multiplex PCR, lists solely in-frame clones and lacks some. The repertoire consists of some 71,000 clones, with around 87% occurring once and the leading ten covering approximately 2.5%. The germline CDR1 and CDR2 sequences are SGHRS and YFSETQ. The CDR3 has 14 residues. V lost 4 bases and J lost 9; bases outside the gene matches: 9. This sequence joins TRBV5-1 and TRBJ2-1; 8 bases align to TRBD2. The sequenced material came from PBMCs. The TCR comes from a woman in her fifties or sixties with head and neck cancer. The CDR3 sequence: CASSNRGLASEQFF. As DNA, the CDR3 is TGCGCCAGCAGCAACCGAGGACTAGCTAGTGAGCAGTTCTTC.